This T cell receptor beta chain was identified in a study of T cell repertoires in cytomegalovirus infection. Overall study: CMV epitopes in the study were HLA-C-restricted (recently identified) and HLA-B-restricted (well studied). Public TCR beta signatures indicated both CMV infection and matching HLA type. Study findings and constraints: There were carriers of CMV plus the relevant HLA, and cumulative public TCR beta family frequency identified them.

TCRdb recomputed calls from the reads with MiXCR, one row per CDR3 protein. The sample includes around 140,000 distinct CDR3 sequences, roughly a third seen only once; the top ten take 45% to 55%. This clonotype appeared once. Its target is not known. CDR1 and CDR2 from the germline V gene are MGHRA and YSYEKL. This CDR3 region has 16 residues. V lost 3 bases and J lost 0; bases outside the gene matches: 6. The source is a human donor in good health (CMV status not recorded). Some clones in this sample may be carry-over from other donors' samples. This sample comprised CD8+ T cells from cultured PBMCs, obtained from culture after CMV antigen stimulation. The gene calls are TRBV4-1 and TRBJ2-7, with 9 bases lining up with TRBD1. The CDR3 DNA follows: TGCGCCAGCAGCCAGGACCCGGGACAGGGCTCCTACGAGCAGTACTTC. This translates into CASSQDPGQGSYEQYF.